Listed below are T cell receptor beta chains from one sample, sequenced in a study of early T cells in non-severe SARS-CoV-2 infection. In TCRdb, the 5' RACE reads were re-called with MiXCR into one record per CDR3 protein. The sample carries about 56,000 distinct CDR3 sequences, 8% to 11% recorded once. The source material was whole blood. These receptors all stem from an adult who was a healthcare worker with PCR-confirmed SARS-CoV-2 infection or an uninfected control (not recorded which). Each CDR3 is given with its conserved first and last residue. Each record gives: V gene, J gene, clone size, CDR3 protein. Only part of the rows carry a size: once, few, many, or a class if the clone is expanded.

v_gene: TRBV7-9; j_gene: TRBJ2-1; abundance: many; CDR3aa: CASSLGPGLAERYNEQFF
v_gene: TRBV7-3; j_gene: TRBJ2-1; abundance: few; CDR3aa: CASSRDRGTYNEQFF
v_gene: TRBV7-3; j_gene: TRBJ1-2; abundance: many; CDR3aa: CASRETGAGYGYTF
v_gene: TRBV5-6; j_gene: TRBJ1-2; abundance: many; CDR3aa: CASSLVGWGNGYTF
v_gene: TRBV6-2/TRBV6-3; j_gene: TRBJ2-7; abundance: few; CDR3aa: CASSPSVTKTLRYEQYF
v_gene: TRBV15; j_gene: TRBJ2-1; abundance: NA; CDR3aa: CATSRGVAGFGNEQFF
v_gene: TRBV29-1; j_gene: TRBJ2-5; abundance: NA; CDR3aa: CSATEYQETQYF
v_gene: TRBV6-5; j_gene: TRBJ1-2; abundance: NA; CDR3aa: CASSYQAGGNGYTF
v_gene: TRBV7-2; j_gene: TRBJ2-7; abundance: NA; CDR3aa: CASSSPGLAGTYEQYF
v_gene: TRBV2; j_gene: TRBJ2-5; abundance: many; CDR3aa: CASSPGLAYQETQYF
v_gene: TRBV9; j_gene: TRBJ1-1; abundance: NA; CDR3aa: CASSHPGQGARVVFF
v_gene: TRBV5-1; j_gene: TRBJ1-1; abundance: NA; CDR3aa: CASSTRVNTEAFF
v_gene: TRBV11-2; j_gene: TRBJ2-6; abundance: many; CDR3aa: CASSLDRTGVGRIAGANVLTF
v_gene: TRBV11-2; j_gene: TRBJ1-6; abundance: few; CDR3aa: CASSSGQGAYSPLHF
v_gene: TRBV9; j_gene: TRBJ2-7; abundance: few; CDR3aa: CASSVAMSGGAEQYF
v_gene: TRBV5-6; j_gene: TRBJ2-4; abundance: many; CDR3aa: CASSAGFHIQYF
v_gene: TRBV11-2; j_gene: TRBJ2-7; abundance: few; CDR3aa: CASSLFGQGYEQYF
v_gene: TRBV7-2; j_gene: TRBJ1-1; abundance: few; CDR3aa: CASSLEFNTEAFF
v_gene: TRBV30; j_gene: TRBJ2-7; abundance: NA; CDR3aa: CAWRGSYEQYF
v_gene: TRBV20-1; j_gene: TRBJ2-3; abundance: many; CDR3aa: CSRFTDTQYF
v_gene: TRBV4-3; j_gene: TRBJ1-1; abundance: once; CDR3aa: CASSHQPGSTEAFF
v_gene: TRBV7-6; j_gene: TRBJ2-6; abundance: few; CDR3aa: CASSLFGVAGANVLTF
v_gene: TRBV7-8; j_gene: TRBJ1-5; abundance: NA; CDR3aa: CASSQVLGMSNQPQHF
v_gene: TRBV4-2; j_gene: TRBJ1-1; abundance: many; CDR3aa: CASSPGQGVDEAFF
v_gene: TRBV9; j_gene: TRBJ2-2; abundance: NA; CDR3aa: CASSVVRQPNTGELFF
v_gene: TRBV5-4; j_gene: TRBJ2-3; abundance: many; CDR3aa: CASSPGLSTDTQYF
v_gene: TRBV5-5; j_gene: TRBJ2-6; abundance: NA; CDR3aa: CASWTGTESSGANVLTF
v_gene: TRBV18; j_gene: TRBJ1-4; abundance: NA; CDR3aa: CASSRDRGEKLFF
v_gene: TRBV24-1; j_gene: TRBJ2-7; abundance: many; CDR3aa: CATSEDPPGEQYF
v_gene: TRBV7-9; j_gene: TRBJ1-2; abundance: NA; CDR3aa: CASSLGLRRSNYGYTF
v_gene: TRBV5-1; j_gene: TRBJ2-7; abundance: many; CDR3aa: CASSPRTDSYEQYF
v_gene: TRBV4-3; j_gene: TRBJ2-2; abundance: few; CDR3aa: CASSHGTSGRSGGTGELFF
v_gene: TRBV11-2; j_gene: TRBJ2-7; abundance: many; CDR3aa: CASSLGLAGREQYF
v_gene: TRBV2; j_gene: TRBJ1-6; abundance: NA; CDR3aa: CASTPGMVLHF
v_gene: TRBV7-8; j_gene: TRBJ2-1; abundance: many; CDR3aa: CASSFGAASYNEQFF
v_gene: TRBV6-6; j_gene: TRBJ1-5; abundance: many; CDR3aa: CASSYLGAFNQPQHF
v_gene: TRBV7-3; j_gene: TRBJ2-1; abundance: many; CDR3aa: CASSSGGTSYNEQFF
v_gene: TRBV20-1; j_gene: TRBJ2-1; abundance: many; CDR3aa: CSANRLAGAIRYEQFF